This is a list of T cell receptor beta chains from one sample in a study of regulatory T cells in long-lasting Graves disease. MiXCR, run by TCRdb on the multiplex PCR reads, gives a single entry per CDR3 protein. Of roughly 500,000 distinct CDR3 sequences in the sample, 13% were seen once. The same sample was also studied in work on T cells in Graves' hyperthyroidism and ophthalmopathy.

This material consisted of peripheral blood mononuclear cells (PBMCs), taken at new diagnosis, from a patient treated with antithyroid drugs. The receptors come from a man aged 30 to 39 with Graves disease. CDR3s include the opening cysteine and the closing phenylalanine or tryptophan. D genes are given only for firm matches. The size field is filled for only some rows; it gives once, few, many or a size class.

cdr3_aa,cdr3_nt,cdr3_length,clone_size,v_call,d_call,j_call
CASSYLRGRTEAFF,TGTGCCAGCAGCTACCTGAGGGGAAGAACTGAAGCTTTCTTT,14,many,TRBV7-2,.,TRBJ1-1
CASSLESGGGGLYGYTF,TGTGCCAGCAGCTTAGAGTCGGGAGGGGGAGGACTCTATGGCTACACCTTC,17,many,TRBV7-2,.,TRBJ1-2
CASSWGDRPTNEKLFF,TGTGCCAGCAGCTGGGGGGACCGTCCAACTAATGAAAAACTGTTTTTT,16,.,TRBV7-9,.,TRBJ1-4
CSGTTDAGGYEQYF,TGCAGCGGTACGACCGATGCGGGAGGTTACGAGCAGTACTTC,14,many,TRBV29-1,TRBD2,TRBJ2-7
CATSRDAGVGGHEQYF,TGTGCCACCAGCAGAGATGCGGGTGTAGGGGGCCACGAGCAGTACTTC,16,.,TRBV15,TRBD1,TRBJ2-7
CASSPGSSGGAFF,TGTGCCAGCAGTCCCGGGTCGAGCGGTGGGGCTTTCTTT,13,.,TRBV6-4,.,TRBJ1-1
CASSPRLGNYEQYF,TGCGCCAGCAGCCCCAGACTAGGAAACTACGAGCAGTACTTC,14,many,TRBV5-1,.,TRBJ2-7
CAWTRTGTSGNYEQYF,TGTGCCTGGACACGAACCGGGACTAGCGGGAACTACGAGCAGTACTTC,16,.,TRBV30,TRBD2,TRBJ2-7
CASRTSGSPGELFF,TGTGCCAGCAGGACTAGCGGGAGTCCCGGGGAGCTGTTTTTT,14,many,TRBV2,TRBD2,TRBJ2-2
CASSLTGREADTQYF,TGCGCCAGCAGCTTGACCGGGAGGGAGGCAGATACGCAGTATTTT,15,many,TRBV5-1,TRBD2,TRBJ2-3
CASSQEWGEGRADTQYF,TGCGCCAGCAGCCAAGAGTGGGGGGAGGGCCGTGCAGATACGCAGTATTTT,17,few,TRBV4-1,TRBD2,TRBJ2-3
CASSQTSGLGEQFF,TGTGCCAGCAGTCAAACCTCGGGCCTCGGGGAGCAGTTCTTC,14,.,TRBV6-1,.,TRBJ2-1
CASCRGDISYNEQFF,TGTGCCAGTTGCAGAGGCGACATCTCCTACAATGAGCAGTTCTTC,15,.,TRBV19,.,TRBJ2-1
CASSPGRGQETQYF,TGTGCCAGCAGCCCGGGCAGGGGCCAAGAGACCCAGTACTTC,14,many,TRBV18,.,TRBJ2-5
CASSQRQGGYEQYF,TGTGCCAGCAGCCAAAGACAGGGCGGCTACGAGCAGTACTTC,14,many,TRBV3-1,TRBD1,TRBJ2-7
CSARYLRTYEQYF,TGCAGTGCTAGATACCTGCGCACCTACGAGCAGTACTTC,13,many,TRBV20-1,.,TRBJ2-7
CASSEIGSRHSYEQYF,TGTGCCAGCAGTGAAATCGGTAGTCGTCATTCCTACGAGCAGTACTTC,16,once,TRBV2,.,TRBJ2-7
CSVLTGAGSPLHF,TGCAGCGTTCTAACAGGGGCAGGTTCCCCCCTCCACTTT,13,many,TRBV29-1,TRBD1,TRBJ1-6
CASSVVLEQGGDTDTQYF,TGTGCCAGCAGCGTAGTCCTTGAACAGGGGGGGGACACAGATACGCAGTATTTT,18,few,TRBV9,.,TRBJ2-3
CASGTIPLGSGRGWSYEQYF,TGTGCTAGTGGTACCATCCCGCTGGGTAGCGGGAGAGGGTGGTCCTACGAGCAGTACTTC,20,many,TRBV12-5,TRBD2,TRBJ2-7
CSVATSGTNTGELFF,TGCAGCGTTGCGACTAGCGGTACAAACACCGGGGAGCTGTTTTTT,15,.,TRBV29-1,TRBD2,TRBJ2-2
CASSTSGTRGEQYF,TGTGCCAGCAGCACCTCCGGGACTAGGGGCGAGCAGTACTTC,14,many,TRBV12-3/TRBV12-4,TRBD2,TRBJ2-7
CASSSYTSGRANEQFF,TGTGCCAGCAGCTCTTATACTAGCGGGAGGGCCAATGAGCAGTTCTTC,16,many,TRBV7-3,TRBD2,TRBJ2-1